The 5 T cell receptor beta chains below all came from one sample that was sequenced in a study of blood T cell repertoires in COVID-19. Sequenced by immunoSEQ multiplex PCR; TCRdb stores in-frame clones only, minus some. The sample shows 210,000 or so clones, over 75% of them seen only once. The material sequenced was peripheral blood. These TCRs come from a man aged 45-60 years with acute or convalescent COVID-19.

This rearrangement joins TRBV6-5 to TRBJ2-7; TRBD1 might be the D (6 bases). V dropped 4 bases and J dropped 2 bases, with 15 bases sitting between them. This CDR3 has 15 residues. The V gene's germline CDR1 is MNHEY and CDR2 SVGAGI. This CDR3 is CASSFSLDSAYEQYF. The CDR3 coding sequence is TGTGCCAGCAGTTTCAGCCTGGACAGCGCCTACGAGCAGTACTTC.

The chain carries TRBV6-5 and TRBJ2-5; weak D call: TRBD1 (6 bases). V lost 7 bases, J lost 1 base, and 16 bases lay in between. CDR3 length: 15 residues. Germline V gene lookup returns CDR1 MNHEY and CDR2 SVGAGI. For the CDR3, the DNA is TGTGCCAGCAACCGGATTCCAGGGGCCCAAGAGACCCAGTACTTC. Encoded protein: CASNRIPGAQETQYF.

The CDR3 loop reads CASSLAGGTNEKLFF. CDR3 nucleotide sequence: TGTGCCAGCAGCTTAGCAGGCGGGACTAATGAAAAACTGTTTTTT. The chain has TRBV11-2 and TRBJ1-4; the D is unclear. This CDR3 comprises 15 residues. Trimming removed 1 base from V and 2 bases from J, with 8 bases in between. CDR1 and CDR2 from the germline V gene are SGHAT and FQNNGV.

The rearrangement links TRBV2 to TRBJ1-3, with 7 bases fitting TRBD1. Germline V gives CDR1 SNHLY, CDR2 FYNNEI. The CDR3 sequence is 14 residues long. The ends lost 6 bases at V and 0 bases at J; junction bases unmatched: 2. CDR3 nucleotide sequence: TGTGCCAGCAGGACAGGGAGCTCTGGAAACACCATATATTTT. Translated: CASRTGSSGNTIYF.

The chain uses TRBV5-5 and TRBJ1-5, with D unclear. The CDR3 has 14 residues. Trimming took off 2 bases at V and 6 bases at J, with 12 bases between the two ends. The V gene's germline CDR1 is SGHKS and CDR2 YYEKEE (reference sequence). Here the CDR3 reads CASSFGRESQPQHF. The CDR3 DNA follows: TGTGCCAGCAGCTTTGGAAGGGAGAGTCAGCCCCAGCATTTT.